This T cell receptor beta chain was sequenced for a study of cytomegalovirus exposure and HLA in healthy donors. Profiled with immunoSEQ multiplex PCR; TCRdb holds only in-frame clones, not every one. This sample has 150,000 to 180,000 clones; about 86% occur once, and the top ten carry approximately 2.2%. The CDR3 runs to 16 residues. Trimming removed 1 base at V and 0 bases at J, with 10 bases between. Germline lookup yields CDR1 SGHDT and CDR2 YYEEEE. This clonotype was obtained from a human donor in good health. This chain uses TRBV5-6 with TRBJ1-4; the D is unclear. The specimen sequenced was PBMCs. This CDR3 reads CASSLLREATNEKLFF. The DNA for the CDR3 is TGTGCCAGCAGCTTGCTTCGGGAAGCAACTAATGAAAAACTGTTTTTT. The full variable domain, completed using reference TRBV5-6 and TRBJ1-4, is DAGVTQSPTHLIKTRGQQVTLRCSPKSGHDTVSWYQQALGQGPQFIFQYYEEEERQRGNFPDRFSGHQFPNYSSELNVNALLLGDSALYLCASSLLREATNEKLFFGSGTQLSVL.